Sequencing of this T cell receptor beta chain was carried out in a study of blood T cell repertoires in COVID-19. Study details: COVID-19 samples, acute and convalescent, were from the United States, Italy and Spain.

Profiled with immunoSEQ multiplex PCR; TCRdb holds only in-frame clones, not every one. Of approximately 200,000 clones in the sample, approximately 85% are singletons; the top ten hold about a tenth. Germline values: CDR1 SGDLS, CDR2 YYNGEE. This CDR3 comprises 19 residues. V lost 4 bases, J lost 2 bases, and 14 bases stayed unmatched. The chain links TRBV9 to TRBJ2-1, with 11 bases fitting TRBD2. What was sequenced was peripheral blood. The receptor was isolated from a human donor with active or convalescent COVID-19. The donor label of this sample is uncertain. This CDR3 reads CASSRLAGSLPGTYNEQFF. The CDR3 DNA reads as TGTGCCAGCAGCCGACTAGCGGGATCACTTCCCGGCACCTACAATGAGCAGTTCTTC.